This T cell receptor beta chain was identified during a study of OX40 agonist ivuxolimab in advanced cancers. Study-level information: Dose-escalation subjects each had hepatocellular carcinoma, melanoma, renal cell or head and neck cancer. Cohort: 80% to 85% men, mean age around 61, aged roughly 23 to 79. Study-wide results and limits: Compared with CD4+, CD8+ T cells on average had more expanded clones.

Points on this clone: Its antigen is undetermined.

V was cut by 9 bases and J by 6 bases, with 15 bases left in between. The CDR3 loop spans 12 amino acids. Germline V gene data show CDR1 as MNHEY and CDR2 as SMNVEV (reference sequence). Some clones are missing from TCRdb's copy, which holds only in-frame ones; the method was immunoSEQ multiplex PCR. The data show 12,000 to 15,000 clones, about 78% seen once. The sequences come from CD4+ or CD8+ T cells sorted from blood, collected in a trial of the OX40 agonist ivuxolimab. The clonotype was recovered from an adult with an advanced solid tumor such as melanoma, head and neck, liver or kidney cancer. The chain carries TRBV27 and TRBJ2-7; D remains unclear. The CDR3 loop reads CASMPPGGEQYF. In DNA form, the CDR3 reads TGTGCCAGTATGCCACCGGGCGGCGAGCAGTACTTC.